This T cell receptor beta chain comes out of a study of shared clonotypes between healthy human individuals. Regarding this clone: Its antigen remains unidentified.

Produced via immunoSEQ multiplex PCR; TCRdb's table is partial and in-frame only. The repertoire has some 2.4 million clones, roughly 93% of them found once; the top ten carry 0.36%. Study results and caveats: Sampling covered nothing but blood. Tissue TCR repertoires likely differ from those found in blood. A reduction in generation probabilities was seen for non-shared clonotypes relative to those shared by all four donors.

V lost 6 bases and J lost 0, with 11 bases in between. Germline V gene data show CDR1 as MDHEN and CDR2 as SYDVKM. The CDR3 extends over 15 amino acids. Only Caucasian adults living in Nashville, Tennessee made up the donor group. This clonotype was sampled from a man in his late teens or twenties in good health. Some clones in this sample may be carry-over from other donors' samples. The chain joins TRBV28 to TRBJ1-4; D gene ambiguous. Sample: naive CD4+ T cells from PBMCs. The subset: CD45RA+ positively selected. CDR3 residues: CASSLGISTNEKLFF. CDR3 nucleotides: TGTGCCAGCAGCCTCGGGATTTCAACTAATGAAAAACTGTTTTTT.